Described below is a single T cell receptor beta chain sequence and its context. Its antigen is undetermined. This entry is derived from a study of cytomegalovirus exposure and HLA in healthy donors. Study-wide context: From donors who were HLA-typed, an early data release held 80 million or so unique TCRs.

Study conclusions and caveats: In vitro, a few CMV-associated chains proved specific for CMV antigens. A later analysis revealed that TCR association rates differed between HLA loci, peaking at DRB1 and bottoming out at HLA-C. Reportedly, HLA-A and HLA-B alleles of most subjects were accurately predicted from TCR beta.

The CDR3 covers 15 residues. V was cut by 4 bases and J by 8 bases, with 18 bases left in between. Germline values: CDR1 SEHNR, CDR2 FQNEAQ (reference sequence). 60 Vbeta and 13 Jbeta primers were used in PCR. Only in-frame clones appear in the TCRdb table, and some are missing; sequencing was by immunoSEQ multiplex PCR. Of about 130,000 clones in the sample, more than 15% were seen once. The V and J genes are TRBV7-9 and TRBJ2-1, with D perhaps TRBD2 (6 bases). The sequence was collected from a female donor in good health and CMV-seropositive. The sequencing input was PBMCs. CDR3 sequence reads: CASSSRLVPGYEQFF. In nucleotides, the CDR3 is TGTGCCAGCAGCTCTCGACTAGTTCCGGGCTATGAGCAGTTCTTC.